This T cell receptor beta chain is drawn from a study of post-analysis software for immune sequencing data (dated by TCRdb to the mid-2010s). With regard to the full study: Relapsing-remitting, secondary progressive and progressive-relapsing multiple sclerosis were recorded as disease courses, and subtype annotation was lacking for some patients. The patient repertoires were set against roughly eleven previously published healthy control repertoires from donors whose ages ranged from roughly 6 to 27 years. A subset of samples was prepared in parallel using single-end sample barcoding, then pooled and co-amplified after Illumina adapter ligation.

General study outcomes and caveats: The control group was slightly older than the multiple sclerosis patient group. Compared with controls, multiple sclerosis patients had significantly lower normalized Chao1 diversity, a finding suggesting substantial peripheral T-cell clonal expansion. Direct clustering with F measure showed strong co-clustering of samples prepared in the same batch, prompting a batch-effect correction. Significantly higher frequencies in patients than in controls were found for five or six TRBV segments, including TRBV5-6, TRBV5-1 and TRBV20-1.

Based on the germline V gene, the CDR1 and CDR2 sequences are MNHNS and SASEGT. Its CDR3 holds 14 amino acids, cysteine through phenylalanine. Solely the CDR3 DNA is kept, with 42 bases framed from the first base. V is cut by 7 bases and J by 0 bases, and the space between the germline ends is 12 bases. Libraries were built with PCR. Sequencing took place on an Illumina HiSeq 2500. Unique molecular identifiers were incorporated into TCR beta cDNA libraries to reduce PCR and sequencing biases. Every 1 to 10 million input T cells yielded 500,000 or so cDNA molecules, meaning each molecule approximated one T cell. The patient libraries were prepared and sequenced with the same protocol used for the earlier healthy control dataset. Within a given batch, samples were prepared together, multiplexed and sequenced on the same HiSeq lane. Concerning the study's data processing: MIGEC was used to process the raw barcoded reads, and molecular identifier groups with only a single read were discarded before consensus assembly and CDR3 extraction. VDJtools was used for post-analysis of the clonotype tables, with diversity normalized by down-sampling every dataset to the smallest sample size. To correct batch-related cross-sample contamination, repertoire overlap clustering matched CDR3 amino acid sequences but not nucleotide sequences. Through fastp at Q25 and MiXCR, TCRdb rebuilt clones from the public reads, retaining in-frame beta chains. Each record represents a unique CDR3 protein, reported with the most common genes and DNA among its rows. TCRdb assigned the V and J calls; the authors' analysis was not used. In all, the sample holds some 700,000 distinct CDR3 sequences, and more than 50% of those were seen once. Together, the top ten hold about 10% of the sample.

TCR beta repertoires were profiled from peripheral blood of more than ten young patients with multiple sclerosis to demonstrate the VDJtools post-analysis software. The multiple sclerosis patients were children and adolescents ranging in age from roughly 6 to 15 years. Comments on this clonotype: Its recognized antigen is unknown. One base away there is no much larger clone; base qualities are not given.

The sample was blood. This clonotype was obtained from a girl under 10 years old with multiple sclerosis. This sequence uses TRBV6-1 and TRBJ1-1, with no confident D gene call. The nucleotides are TGTGCCAGCAATACGTGGGGAATGAACACTGAAGCTTTCTTT. It encodes CASNTWGMNTEAFF.